Each of the 21 T cell receptor beta chains below was sequenced from the same sample in a study of human T cells and chemical hapten exposure. Described time point: patch test 3, about 24 weeks after DPC sensitization. Treatment denoted: therapeutic diphenylcyclopropenone sensitization with weekly scalp DPC. MiXCR, applied by TCRdb to the RACE reads, yields one record per CDR3 protein. The data show about 90,000 distinct CDR3 sequences, roughly a tenth seen once. The specimen comprised whole blood, sampled in connection with sensitization to the hapten diphenylcyclopropenone (DPC). These receptors were collected from a woman in her 30s with alopecia areata. Some clones in this sample may be carry-over from other donors' samples.

This clonotype was recorded at least ten times. The chain couples TRBV12-3 or TRBV12-4 to TRBJ2-2, with D perhaps matching TRBD1 (6 bases). The CDR3 runs 14 residues. V was cut by 5 bases and J by 1 base, with 8 bases left in between. CDR3: CASSETGNTGELFF. The CDR3 region has the DNA TGTGCCAGCAGTGAGACAGGGAACACCGGGGAGCTGTTTTTT.

CDR3 DNA: TGTGCCAGCAGCCACCGGGACAGAAATTCACCCCTCCACTTT. This translates into CASSHRDRNSPLHF. The gene calls are TRBV7-9 and TRBJ1-6; TRBD1 aligns across 7 bases. V trimming: 5 bases; J trimming: 7 bases; junction bases outside the gene matches: 5. Germline V lookup: CDR1 SEHNR, CDR2 FQNEAQ (reference sequence). This CDR3 comprises 14 residues.

This clonotype was counted between two and nine times. The V and J genes are TRBV10-3 and TRBJ1-6, with a possible D match to TRBD1 (5 bases). Germline assignment: CDR1 ENHRY and CDR2 SYGVKD. The CDR3 loop spans 15 amino acids. The germline V and J ends were trimmed by 0 bases and 10 bases, with 13 bases remaining between them. In nucleotides, the CDR3 is TGTGCCATCAGTGAGTCCCAGGGACCGGGATCACCCCTCCACTTT. Its translation: CAISESQGPGSPLHF.

The sample holds many counts of this clonotype. The genes are TRBV5-6 and TRBJ1-5, with D tentatively TRBD1 (5 bases). V was trimmed by 4 bases and J by 6 bases, leaving 14 bases between them. The CDR3 extends over 14 amino acids. Germline lookup yields CDR1 SGHDT and CDR2 YYEEEE. CDR3 sequence reads: CASSPAGGSQPQHF. The CDR3 DNA follows: TGTGCCAGCAGCCCCGCGGGGGGGAGTCAGCCCCAGCATTTT.

This clonotype has a count of ten or more. V and J are TRBV3-1 and TRBJ2-7, with 7 bases lining up with TRBD2. The CDR3 is 15 amino acids. In germline, CDR1 is LGHDT, CDR2 YNNKEL (reference sequence). With 0 bases clipped from V and 7 bases from J, the junction kept 9 bases outside the gene matches. CDR3 protein: CASSQEAAGVREQYF. DNA of the CDR3: TGTGCCAGCAGCCAAGAGGCCGCGGGAGTAAGAGAGCAGTACTTC.

In this sample, this clonotype turned up many times. The chain recombines TRBV10-2 with TRBJ2-7; no clear D. The CDR3 length is 12 residues. The V end was cut by 5 bases, the J end by 1 base, with 6 bases between. Germline CDR1 WSHSY, CDR2 SAAADI. The CDR3 sequence is CASSPGSYEQYV. The CDR3 region has the DNA TGCGCCAGCAGTCCGGGTTCCTACGAGCAGTACGTC.

In this sample, this clonotype turned up many times. V usage is TRBV5-1 and J usage is TRBJ1-1; D perhaps matches TRBD1 (5 bases). Germline V gene sequence: CDR1 SGHRS, CDR2 YFSETQ. Trimming shortened V by 0 bases and J by 5 bases, and 14 bases separated the two germline ends. The CDR3 totals 15 residues. CDR3 coding DNA: TGCGCCAGCAGCTTGGTGGGGCAGGGATGGACTGAAGCTTTCTTT. This codes for CASSLVGQGWTEAFF. The entire variable domain, with the rest obtained from reference TRBV5-1 and TRBJ1-1, is as follows: KAGVTQTPRYLIKTRGQQVTLSCSPISGHRSVSWYQQTPGQGLQFLFEYFSETQRNKGNFPGRFSGRQFSNSRSEMNVSTLELGDSALYLCASSLVGQGWTEAFFGQGTRLTVV.

This clonotype occurred many times. The rearrangement joins TRBV7-9 to TRBJ2-7; D not certain. V was shortened by 3 bases and J by 5 bases, with 8 bases between the two germline ends. The CDR3 is made up of 12 amino acids. The germline V gene encodes CDR1 SEHNR and CDR2 FQNEAQ (reference sequence). CDR3 sequence reads: CASSFSRDEQYF. In DNA form, the CDR3 reads TGTGCCAGCAGCTTTTCTAGAGACGAGCAGTACTTC.

This clonotype was found a few times. The chain recombines TRBV15 with TRBJ2-3; TRBD1 agrees at 9 bases. The V and J ends lost 3 bases and 4 bases, in that order; junction bases with no gene match: 11. The CDR3 spans 17 residues. Germline CDR1 and CDR2: LNHNV and YYDKDF (reference sequence). CDR3 sequence reads: CATSSVGTGINPDTQYF. CDR3 DNA: TGTGCCACCAGCAGTGTTGGGACAGGGATCAATCCAGATACGCAGTATTTT. The entire variable domain, with the rest obtained from reference TRBV15 and TRBJ2-3, is as follows: DAMVIQNPRYQVTQFGKPVTLSCSQTLNHNVMYWYQQKSSQAPKLLFHYYDKDFNNEADTPDNFQSRRPNTSFCFLDIRSPGLGDTAMYLCATSSVGTGINPDTQYFGPGTRLTVL.

This clonotype was observed a few times. This sequence joins TRBV7-8 and TRBJ2-3, with D perhaps matching TRBD1 (6 bases). Trimming pared 2 bases from V and 0 bases from J, leaving 9 bases between. The CDR3 consists of 15 residues. Germline V lookup: CDR1 SGHVS, CDR2 FQNEAQ. The CDR3 sequence: CASSLQGISTDTQYF. The CDR3 DNA follows: TGTGCCAGCAGCTTACAGGGGATTAGCACAGATACGCAGTATTTT.

The sample holds many counts of this clonotype. This chain joins TRBV5-1 and TRBJ1-1; D remains unclear. CDR1 is SGHRS, CDR2 YFSETQ, per germline. This CDR3 spans 14 amino acids. V lost 4 bases and J 2 bases, leaving 12 bases between the germline ends. The CDR3 DNA sequence: TGCGCCAGCAGCCCGGTCCAGCTAAACACTGAAGCTTTCTTT. Translated: CASSPVQLNTEAFF.

This clonotype was seen repeatedly, ten times or more. The J gene is TRBJ1-3, the V gene TRBV20-1; a possible D gene is TRBD1 (5 bases). The CDR3 contains 15 residues. The germline V and J ends were trimmed by 2 bases and 0 bases, with 11 bases remaining between them. Germline CDR1 is DFQATT and CDR2 is SNEGSKA (reference sequence). The CDR3 here is CSARRGETSGNTIYF. Written as DNA, the CDR3 is TGCAGTGCTAGAAGGGGCGAAACCTCTGGAAACACCATATATTTT.

The CDR3 coding sequence is TGTGCCAGCAGCTTAGATACGGACTACAACAATGAGCAGTTCTTC. Translating it yields CASSLDTDYNNEQFF. The V and J genes are TRBV11-3 and TRBJ2-1; the D gene is possibly TRBD2 (6 bases). In germline, CDR1 is SGHNT, CDR2 YENEEA. Deletions cut 0 bases from V and 5 bases from J, with 11 bases between. The CDR3 consists of 15 residues.

Ten or more counts support this clonotype. The V call is TRBV3-1, the J call TRBJ2-1; 7 bases agree with TRBD2. This CDR3 spans 17 amino acids. CDR1 and CDR2 (germline): LGHDT, YNNKEL (reference sequence). V shed 2 bases, J shed 0 bases, and the junction held 7 bases outside the gene matches. In DNA form, the CDR3 reads TGTGCCAGCAGCCAACCTAGCGGAGTTCACTCCTACAATGAGCAGTTCTTC. Translating gives CASSQPSGVHSYNEQFF.

This clonotype has a handful of counts. Here the CDR3 reads CSARDTLRGLGGANVLTF. The CDR3 DNA reads as TGCAGTGCTAGAGATACTCTTAGGGGACTCGGTGGGGCCAACGTCCTGACTTTC. The chain carries TRBV20-1 and TRBJ2-6; D perhaps matches TRBD2 (6 bases). The CDR3 extends over 18 amino acids. The germline V gene encodes CDR1 DFQATT and CDR2 SNEGSKA (reference sequence). Trimming pared 0 bases from V and 3 bases from J, leaving 18 bases between.

A few counts support this clonotype. The genes are TRBV28 and TRBJ1-6, with D possibly being TRBD1 (5 bases). Looked up from germline, CDR1 is MDHEN and CDR2 is SYDVKM. V gave up 3 bases and J gave up 8 bases, with 8 bases separating them. The CDR3 length is 13 residues. The CDR3 nucleotides are TGTGCCAGCAGTTTTATCAGGGATTCACCCCTCCACTTT. This translates into CASSFIRDSPLHF.

As for this clonotype: A clone one base away is much larger, so this may be a read error. The chain recombines TRBV2 with TRBJ2-4, with 10 bases fitting TRBD2. Germline V lookup: CDR1 SNHLY, CDR2 FYNNEI. The CDR3 sequence is 12 residues long. The CDR3 sequence is CVSGRDGNIQYF. CDR3 DNA: TGTGTCAGCGGGAGGGATGGAAACATTCAGTACTTC.

This clonotype was picked up a small number of times. The V call is TRBV3-1, the J call TRBJ2-3, with 7 bases lining up with TRBD2. The germline gives CDR1 LGHDT, CDR2 YNNKEL (reference sequence). The CDR3 loop spans 14 amino acids. Trimming removed 0 bases from V and 5 bases from J; junction bases left unmatched: 2. This chain's CDR3 is CASSQDGGLDTQYF. In DNA, the CDR3 is TGTGCCAGCAGCCAAGACGGGGGGTTAGATACGCAGTATTTT.

This clonotype was detected a few times. The chain employs TRBV4-3 and TRBJ1-6; tentative D call: TRBD1 (5 bases). Germline-derived CDR1 and CDR2 are LGHNA and YSLEER. CDR3 length equals 15 residues. The V end was cut by 1 base, the J end by 5 bases, with 9 bases between. The CDR3 bases are TGCGCCAGCAGCCAAGGGGGACGAGATAATTCACCCCTCCACTTT. Translating gives CASSQGGRDNSPLHF.

This clonotype was observed many times. The CDR3 sequence is CASNVLAGGYNEQFF. For the CDR3, the DNA is TGTGCCAGCAACGTACTAGCGGGAGGATACAATGAGCAGTTCTTC. The V gene is TRBV12-3 or TRBV12-4, the J gene TRBJ2-1; 12 nucleotides line up with TRBD2. The ends lost 7 bases at V and 4 bases at J; junction bases unmatched: 5. The CDR3 runs 15 residues.

Only a few counts were recorded for this clonotype. This chain connects TRBV10-1 to TRBJ1-5; weak D call: TRBD1 (5 bases). Germline lookup yields CDR1 WNHNN and CDR2 SYGVQD (reference sequence). This CDR3 comprises 17 residues. V shed 0 bases and J shed 5 bases, with 17 bases lying between them. In DNA form, the CDR3 reads TGCGCCAGCAGTGAGTCCGAGGGGAGGCCGAGGGATCAGCCCCAGCATTTT. Its protein is CASSESEGRPRDQPQHF.